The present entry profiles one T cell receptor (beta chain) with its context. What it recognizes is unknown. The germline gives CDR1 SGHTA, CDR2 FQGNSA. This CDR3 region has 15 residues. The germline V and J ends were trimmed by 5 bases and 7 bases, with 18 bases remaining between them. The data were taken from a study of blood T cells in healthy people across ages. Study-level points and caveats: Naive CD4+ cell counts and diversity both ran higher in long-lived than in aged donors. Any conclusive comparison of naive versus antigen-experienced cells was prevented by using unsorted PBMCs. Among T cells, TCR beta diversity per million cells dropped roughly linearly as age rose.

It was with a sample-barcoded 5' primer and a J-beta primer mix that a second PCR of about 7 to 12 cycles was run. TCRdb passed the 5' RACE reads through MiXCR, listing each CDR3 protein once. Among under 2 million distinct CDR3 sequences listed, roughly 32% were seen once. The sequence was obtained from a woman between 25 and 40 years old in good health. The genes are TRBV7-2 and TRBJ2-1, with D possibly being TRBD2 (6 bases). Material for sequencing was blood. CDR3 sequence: CASSPSGGTGNEQFF. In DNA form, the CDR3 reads TGTGCCAGCAGCCCCAGTGGGGGGACGGGGAATGAGCAGTTCTTC. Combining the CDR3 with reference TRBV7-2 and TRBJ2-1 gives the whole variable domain GAGVSQSPSNKVTEKGKDVELRCDPISGHTALYWYRQSLGQGLEFLIYFQGNSAPDKSGLPSDRFSAERTGGSVSTLTIQRTQQEDSAVYLCASSPSGGTGNEQFFGPGTRLTVL.